This T cell receptor beta chain was recovered during a study of vaccination and CD4 T cells after COVID-19. For the study at large: Sampling that followed vaccination took place a median about 71 days after dose two, within a range of 14 to 241.

As to this clonotype: Antigen specificity is unknown.

The Oncomine TCR Beta short-read assay was what sequenced the DNA obtained from cultured CD4+ T cells. Genomic DNA was isolated from cultured CD4+ T cells. TCRdb redid the calling of the PCR reads with MiXCR, one entry per CDR3 protein. This table has 5,500 to 8,000 distinct CDR3 sequences, 73% appearing once. As to treatment: approximately 9-day PBMC culture with coronavirus spike peptide pools or control peptides (ViraFEST assay). T cells were expanded with peptide pools, and expanded clonotypes were identified by TCR sequencing. CDR1 and CDR2 (germline): MDHEN, SYDVKM. V dropped 1 base and J dropped 7; count of bases not matched to a gene: 6. CDR3 length: 15 amino acids.

The V call is TRBV28, the J call TRBJ2-5, with 10 nucleotides matching TRBD1. This clonotype was obtained from a human donor who had recovered from COVID-19. The sequenced sample was CD4+ T cells from blood, cultured in vitro. The CDR3 sequence is CASSLLETGGPTQYF. Written as DNA, the CDR3 is TGTGCCAGCAGTTTATTAGAGACAGGGGGCCCGACCCAGTACTTC.